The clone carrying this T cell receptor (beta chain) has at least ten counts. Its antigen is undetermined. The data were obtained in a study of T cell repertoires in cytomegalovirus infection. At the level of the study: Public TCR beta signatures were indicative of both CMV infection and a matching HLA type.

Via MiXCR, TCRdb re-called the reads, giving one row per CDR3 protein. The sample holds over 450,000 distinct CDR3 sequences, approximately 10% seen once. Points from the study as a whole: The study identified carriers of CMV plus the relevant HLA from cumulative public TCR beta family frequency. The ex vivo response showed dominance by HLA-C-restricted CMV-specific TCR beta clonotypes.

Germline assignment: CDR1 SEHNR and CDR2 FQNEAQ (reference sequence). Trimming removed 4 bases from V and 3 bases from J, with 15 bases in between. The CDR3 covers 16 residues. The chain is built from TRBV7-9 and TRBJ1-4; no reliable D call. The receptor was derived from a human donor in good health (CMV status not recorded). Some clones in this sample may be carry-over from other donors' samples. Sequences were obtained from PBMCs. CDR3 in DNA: TGTGCCAGCAGCTCCCCCGGTGGCAGCTCTAATGAAAAACTGTTTTTT. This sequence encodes CASSSPGGSSNEKLFF.